The rows below give T cell receptor beta chains drawn from one sample of a study of response to subunit inactivated influenza vaccine. Via MiXCR, TCRdb re-called the RT-PCR reads, giving one row per CDR3 protein. This sample has about 540,000 distinct CDR3 sequences, with around a quarter found just once. Another study also made use of these data, one on T cells expressing NK-cell markers.

The sample in question was CD4+ T cells sorted from PBMCs, obtained roughly 12 days after vaccination. The receptors come from a man between 45 and 60 years old who received an inactivated influenza vaccine. Each CDR3 is given with its conserved first and last residue. The size field is filled for only some rows; it gives once, few, many or a size class.

size | J | V | CDR3
many | TRBJ2-5 | TRBV4-1 | CASSQDGPTGAEETQYF
. | TRBJ2-7 | TRBV10-3 | CAISDHSSYEQYF
few | TRBJ1-6 | TRBV4-2 | CASSQVGRINSPLHF
. | TRBJ2-1 | TRBV6-2/TRBV6-3 | CATLGNEQFF
few | TRBJ2-2 | TRBV20-1 | CSAQLAGVTGELFF
. | TRBJ1-3 | TRBV20-1 | CSASRTGSGNTIYF
many | TRBJ2-7 | TRBV18 | CASSPPDGFPYEQYF
many | TRBJ2-7 | TRBV28 | CASSFSLVQYF
. | TRBJ1-6 | TRBV20-1 | CSASAQSSYNSPLHF
few | TRBJ2-1 | TRBV20-1 | CSARRTGGYNEQFF
. | TRBJ1-1 | TRBV7-9 | CASSLDRGVQGAFF
many | TRBJ2-6 | TRBV5-1 | CASSLDDSGANVLTF